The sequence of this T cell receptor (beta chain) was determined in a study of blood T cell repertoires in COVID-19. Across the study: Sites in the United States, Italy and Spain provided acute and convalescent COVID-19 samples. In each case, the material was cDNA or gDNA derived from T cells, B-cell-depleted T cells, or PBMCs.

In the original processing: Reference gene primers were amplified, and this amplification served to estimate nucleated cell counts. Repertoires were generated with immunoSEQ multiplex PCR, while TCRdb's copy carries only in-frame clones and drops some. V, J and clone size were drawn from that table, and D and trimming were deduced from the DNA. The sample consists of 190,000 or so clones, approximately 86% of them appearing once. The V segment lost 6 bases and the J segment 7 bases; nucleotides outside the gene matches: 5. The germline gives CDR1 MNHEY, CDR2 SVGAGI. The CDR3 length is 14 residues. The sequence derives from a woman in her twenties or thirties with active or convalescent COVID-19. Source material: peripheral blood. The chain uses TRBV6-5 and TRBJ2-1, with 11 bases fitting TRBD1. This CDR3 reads CASRARDRGNEQFF. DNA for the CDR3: TGTGCCAGCAGAGCTAGGGACAGGGGGAATGAGCAGTTCTTC.